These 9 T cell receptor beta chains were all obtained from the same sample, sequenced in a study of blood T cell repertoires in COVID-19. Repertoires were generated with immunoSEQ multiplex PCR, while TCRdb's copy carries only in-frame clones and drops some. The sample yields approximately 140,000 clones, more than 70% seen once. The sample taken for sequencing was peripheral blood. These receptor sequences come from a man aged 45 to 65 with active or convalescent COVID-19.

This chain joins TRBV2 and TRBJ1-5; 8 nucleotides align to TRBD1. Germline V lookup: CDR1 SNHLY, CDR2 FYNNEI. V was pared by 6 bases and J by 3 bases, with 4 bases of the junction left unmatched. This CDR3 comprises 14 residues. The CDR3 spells CASRGQVPNQPQHF. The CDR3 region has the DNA TGTGCCAGCAGGGGACAGGTGCCCAATCAGCCCCAGCATTTT.

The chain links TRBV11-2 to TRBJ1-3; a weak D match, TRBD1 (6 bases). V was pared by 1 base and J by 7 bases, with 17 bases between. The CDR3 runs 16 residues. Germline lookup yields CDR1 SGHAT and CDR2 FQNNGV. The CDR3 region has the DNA TGTGCCAGCAGCTTAGTTCAGGGGTCTCTATCGAACACCATATATTTT. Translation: CASSLVQGSLSNTIYF.

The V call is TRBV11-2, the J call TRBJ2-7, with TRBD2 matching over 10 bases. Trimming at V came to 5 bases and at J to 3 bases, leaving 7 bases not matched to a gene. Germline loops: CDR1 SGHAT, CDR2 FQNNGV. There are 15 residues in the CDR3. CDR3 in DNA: TGTGCCAGCAGCGGCCGGACTAGCGGACTCTACGAGCAGTACTTC. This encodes CASSGRTSGLYEQYF.

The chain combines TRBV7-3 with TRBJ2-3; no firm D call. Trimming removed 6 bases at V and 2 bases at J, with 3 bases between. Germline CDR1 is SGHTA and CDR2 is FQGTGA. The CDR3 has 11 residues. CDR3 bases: TGTGCCAGCAGTATCACAGATACGCAGTATTTT. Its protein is CASSITDTQYF.

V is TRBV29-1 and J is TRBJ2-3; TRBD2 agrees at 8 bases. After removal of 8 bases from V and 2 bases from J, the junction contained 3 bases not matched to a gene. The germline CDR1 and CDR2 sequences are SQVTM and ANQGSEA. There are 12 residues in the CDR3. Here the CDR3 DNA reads TGCAGCTACGGGAGGGACACAGATACGCAGTATTTT. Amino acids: CSYGRDTDTQYF.

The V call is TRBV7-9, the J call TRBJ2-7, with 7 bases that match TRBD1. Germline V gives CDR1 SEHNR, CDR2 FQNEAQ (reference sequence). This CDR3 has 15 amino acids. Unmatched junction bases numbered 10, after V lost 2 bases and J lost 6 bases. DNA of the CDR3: TGTGCCAGCAGCTTAAGGGGGTCCGGGACAGCCGAGCAGTACTTC. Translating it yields CASSLRGSGTAEQYF.

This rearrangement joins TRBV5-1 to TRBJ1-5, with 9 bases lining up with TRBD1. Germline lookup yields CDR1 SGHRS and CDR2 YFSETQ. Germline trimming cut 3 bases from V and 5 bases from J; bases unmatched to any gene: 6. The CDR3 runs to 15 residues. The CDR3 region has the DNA TGCGCCAGCAGCTCTACGACAGGGGGTGATCAGCCCCAGCATTTT. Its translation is CASSSTTGGDQPQHF.

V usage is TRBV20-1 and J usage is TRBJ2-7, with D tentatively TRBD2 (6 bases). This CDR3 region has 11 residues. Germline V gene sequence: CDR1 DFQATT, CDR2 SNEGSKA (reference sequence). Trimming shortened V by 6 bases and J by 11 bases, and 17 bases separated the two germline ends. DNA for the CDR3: TGCAGTGCCCGGGACTTACCTCTGGAGTACTTC. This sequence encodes CSARDLPLEYF.

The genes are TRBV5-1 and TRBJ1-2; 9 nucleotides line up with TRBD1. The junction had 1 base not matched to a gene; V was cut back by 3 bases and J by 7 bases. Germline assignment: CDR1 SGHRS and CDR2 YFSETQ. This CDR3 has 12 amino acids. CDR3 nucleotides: TGCGCCAGCAGCTCGGACAGGGGTGGCTACACCTTC. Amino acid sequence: CASSSDRGGYTF.